The clone carrying this T cell receptor (beta chain) was detected ten times or more. Its antigen is unidentified. RNA transcripts served as template for amplifying TCR beta CDR3 sequences. Scientists carried out first-round RT-PCR using HTBI primers and then a second-round multiplex PCR. TCRdb processed the multiplex PCR reads anew with MiXCR; each CDR3 protein has one entry. Among roughly 610,000 distinct CDR3 sequences, approximately 21% were seen once, and the ten largest hold more than 5.5%. This CDR3 has 15 amino acids. Germline values: CDR1 LNHDA, CDR2 SQIVND (reference sequence). Trimming cost V 5 bases and J 0 bases, with 10 bases left between them. The data belong to a study of Graves' ophthalmopathy and Graves' hyperthyroidism. Notes on the study in general: Built on 13 signatures, a model told ophthalmopathy apart from stable hyperthyroidism with about 85% sensitivity and around 80% specificity. Most clonotypes expanded in thyroid above 0.001 frequency were present in blood too.

The V and J genes are TRBV19 and TRBJ2-2, with unresolved D. Material: peripheral blood. This sequence was found in a woman aged 18-29 years with stable Graves' hyperthyroidism. Some clones in this sample may be carry-over from other donors' samples. As DNA, the CDR3 is TGTGCCAGTAGTCAAGGCAGAGCGAACACCGGGGAGCTGTTTTTT. The encoded protein is CASSQGRANTGELFF.